The 2 T cell receptor beta chains presented below share a single source sample, sequenced in a study of tumor-infiltrating lymphocytes in primary liver carcinoma. Investigators took RNA and DNA out together from about 21-30 mg of unsorted bulk tissue. Starting from 450 to 500 ng of total RNA, TCR beta cDNA was produced with a primer in the constant region. Researchers made the TCR beta libraries by running three nested multiplex PCR rounds with slightly modified ARM-PCR. The two initial PCR rounds, about 9 cycles each, used TRBV1-TRBV30 forward and C-beta reverse primers. From the multiplex PCR reads, TCRdb called clonotypes with MiXCR, one entry per CDR3 protein. This sample has about 200,000 distinct CDR3 sequences, with 70% to 90% found just once. Sequencing was performed on tumor tissue from primary liver carcinoma. The source is a man in his forties or fifties with primary liver carcinoma and hepatitis B virus infection.

The genes are TRBV14 and TRBJ2-6; a weak D match, TRBD1 (6 bases). The CDR3 extends over 19 amino acids. CDR1 and CDR2 (germline): SGHDN, FVKESK. The V end lost 4 bases, the J end lost 14 bases, and 33 bases lay between the germline ends. The CDR3 reads CASSPRWTVLLSGAGILTF. The CDR3 DNA sequence: TGTGCCAGCAGCCCACGATGGACAGTACTCCTCTCTGGGGCCGGCATCCTGACTTTC. Combining the CDR3 with reference TRBV14 and TRBJ2-6 gives the whole variable domain EAGVTQFPSHSVIEKGQTVTLRCDPISGHDNLYWYRRVMGKEIKFLLHFVKESKQDESGMPNNRFLAERTGGTYSTLKVQPAELEDSGVYFCASSPRWTVLLSGAGILTFGAGSRLTVL.

The rearrangement joins TRBV6-6 to TRBJ2-3; D perhaps matches TRBD2 (6 bases). Trimming took 4 bases from V and 15 from J, leaving 29 bases between them. From germline, CDR1 is MNHNY and CDR2 SVGAGI (reference sequence). CDR3 length: 16 amino acids. CDR3 sequence: CASSSPAGEDVDTHYF. The CDR3, as DNA: TGTGCCAGCAGTTCCCCGGCCGGGGAGGACGTGGATACACACTATTTT.